This T cell receptor beta chain is from a study of CD8 T cells in Susac syndrome. Study-wide findings and caveats: The number of individuals included in the study's TCR sequencing and HLA analysis was acknowledged as relatively small.

Healthy donors formed controls matched for age and sex. Purification of the CD8+ and CD4+ T cells relied on negative isolation, and TEMRA cells underwent FACS enrichment. After removal of 1 base from V and 9 bases from J, the junction contained 11 bases not matched to a gene. Germline CDR1 is LGHDT and CDR2 is YNNKEL (reference sequence). The CDR3 runs 16 residues. Comments on this clonotype: Its matching antigen is unknown.

Random hexamers were used to reverse transcribe an amount of about 0.45 to 1 ug RNA. Amplification of TCR beta CDR3 was carried out by immunoSEQ multiplex PCR, which covered 54 Vbeta and 13 Jbeta segments. TCRdb recomputed calls from the immunoSEQ multiplex PCR reads with MiXCR, one row per CDR3 protein. This table has approximately 100,000 distinct CDR3 sequences, about 95% appearing once. This receptor was identified in a human donor in good health. The chain links TRBV3-1 to TRBJ2-1, with 8 bases matching TRBD2. Input material: CD4+ T cells from PBMCs. CDR3 protein: CASSQVGLGRGFEQFF. CDR3 DNA: TGTGCCAGCAGCCAAGTGGGACTAGGTCGGGGGTTTGAGCAGTTCTTC.